This TCR beta chain was found in a study of Ad26.COV2.S vaccination and SARS-CoV-2 variants. About the study: Donor participated within the Ad26.COV2.S arm of the COV1001 trial.

Treatment: approximately 18 received Ad26.COV2.S at low or high dose, single or two shots; several received placebo; per-sample allocation not given. Sampling took place 63 days after the first vaccine or placebo injection. Study-level results: Vaccine recipients surpassed placebo recipients in spike-specific TCR breadth. Across vaccine and placebo recipients, the breadth of non-spike TCRs was similar.

As regards this clone: The antigen is undetermined.

Produced via immunoSEQ multiplex PCR; TCRdb's table is partial and in-frame only. Among 300,000 to 400,000 clones listed, 85% to 90% were seen once. The receptor's source is a person aged 18-65 years who received the Ad26.COV2.S COVID-19 vaccine or a placebo. Specimen: peripheral blood, collected in a trial of Ad26.COV2.S vaccine versus placebo.

The CDR3 bases are TGTGCCTGGAGCGTAGCCCCGGACGGACCCGAAAAACTGTTTTTT. This codes for CAWSVAPDGPEKLFF. J is TRBJ1-4 and V is TRBV30; D gene uncertain. Trimming removed 3 bases from V and 8 bases from J, with 19 bases in between. The CDR3 runs to 15 residues. Germline V gene lookup returns CDR1 GTSNPN and CDR2 SVGIG (reference sequence).